This T cell receptor (beta chain) was captured by sequencing in a study of Graves' ophthalmopathy and Graves' hyperthyroidism. Whole-study context: Sampling took place at initial diagnosis, with peripheral blood obtained before any treatment.

TCR beta CDR3 amplification used RNA transcripts. Investigators did first-round RT-PCR with HTBI primers, then second-round multiplex PCR. TCRdb redid the calling of the multiplex PCR reads with MiXCR, one entry per CDR3 protein. In the table there are 650,000 to 900,000 distinct CDR3 sequences, 35% to 50% of which are singletons. Note on this clonotype: A much larger clone differs by one base, so this may be a read error.

Clinical symptoms, serum thyroxine, TRAb, thyroid ultrasound and orbital computed tomography formed the basis of diagnosis. PBMCs came from 7.5 to 10 ml of fresh peripheral blood. The V and J ends lost 5 bases and 4 bases respectively, with 17 bases between them. This CDR3 is 15 amino acids long. The germline V gene encodes CDR1 LNHDA and CDR2 SQIVND (reference sequence). This TCR derives from an adult man with Graves' ophthalmopathy. Specimen: peripheral blood. This chain links TRBV19 with TRBJ1-1; D is perhaps TRBD1 (5 bases). CDR3 DNA: TGTGCCAGTAGTGCGGGACGGTGGGTTCGCACTGAAGCTTTCTTT. Its translation: CASSAGRWVRTEAFF.